The 18 T cell receptor beta chains listed next were all sequenced from one sample in a study of blood T cell repertoires in COVID-19 (dated by TCRdb to the early 2020s). The library was produced with the immunoSEQ multiplex PCR assay. TCRdb carries this immuneACCESS record with in-frame sequences only. Its versions omit some clonotypes, under half of them owing to an unresolved V gene in the studies checked, with the rest unexplained. For this sample the table gives about 170,000 clones, of which about 83% were detected only once. Less than 20% of the sample rests with the top ten. The sample comprised peripheral blood. The receptors originated from a woman aged 70-85 years who had recovered from COVID-19.

Only a few counts were recorded for this clone. The chain employs TRBV12-3 or TRBV12-4 and TRBJ1-2; 7 positions agree with TRBD1. J gave up 8 bases and V 7 bases, and 10 bases lay outside the gene matches. This CDR3 comprises 13 residues. The CDR3 nucleotides are TGTGCCAGCACCCCAGACAGGGCCGGCGGCTACACCTTC. It specifies CASTPDRAGGYTF.

A single count supports this clone. CDR3 amino acids: CASSLGGGRGETQYF. The CDR3 DNA reads TGTGCCAGCAGCTTAGGTGGGGGGAGGGGAGAGACCCAGTACTTC. The chain employs TRBV11-2 and TRBJ2-5; 7 bases agree with TRBD2. CDR1 SGHAT and CDR2 FQNNGV come from the germline V gene. This CDR3 contains 15 residues. V trimming: 1 base; J trimming: 4 bases; junction bases outside the gene matches: 6.

The CDR3 region is CASSQPGGGSGELFF. The CDR3 bases are TGTGCCAGCAGCCAACCCGGTGGGGGGTCCGGGGAGCTGTTTTTT. The chain uses TRBV3-1 (or the pseudogene TRBV3-2) and TRBJ2-2; perhaps TRBD2 as D (6 bases). CDR3 length: 15 residues. Per the germline V gene, CDR1 is LGHDT and CDR2 is YNNKEL (reference sequence). V lost 2 bases and J 6 bases, leaving 13 bases between the germline ends.

This chain uses TRBV5-6 with TRBJ2-7; the D is unclear. Germline V gives CDR1 SGHDT, CDR2 YYEEEE. V was shortened by 1 base and J by 4 bases, with 15 bases between the two germline ends. The CDR3 is 15 amino acids. Here the CDR3 reads CASSLYAHGLYEQYF. DNA for the CDR3: TGTGCCAGCAGCTTGTACGCCCACGGTTTATACGAGCAGTACTTC.

The V gene is TRBV6-5, the J gene TRBJ1-2; TRBD1 aligns across 9 bases. Germline values: CDR1 MNHEY, CDR2 SVGAGI. This CDR3 spans 14 amino acids. The ends lost 2 bases at V and 7 bases at J; junction bases unmatched: 5. The CDR3 spells CASSYGTGLSGYTF. The CDR3 bases are TGTGCCAGCAGTTACGGGACAGGGTTGAGTGGCTACACCTTC.

The CDR3 sequence: CASSTPGRRHYGYTF. CDR3 bases: TGTGCCAGCAGTACCCCAGGGCGGAGACACTATGGCTACACCTTC. V gene TRBV28 combines with J gene TRBJ1-2, with D possibly matching TRBD1 (5 bases). The CDR3 extends over 15 amino acids. Germline CDR1 and CDR2: MDHEN and SYDVKM. The V end was cut by 5 bases, the J end by 3 bases, with 16 bases between.

The rearrangement links TRBV9 to TRBJ2-7; 9 bases match TRBD1. With V trimmed by 4 bases and J by 3 bases, 5 bases remained unmatched. Germline V gene lookup returns CDR1 SGDLS and CDR2 YYNGEE. This CDR3 has 14 residues. CDR3 sequence: CASSPGQGNYEQYF. CDR3 in DNA: TGTGCCAGCAGCCCAGGACAGGGGAACTACGAGCAGTACTTC.

The rearrangement links TRBV28 to TRBJ1-3; D unclear. Germline V gene sequence: CDR1 MDHEN, CDR2 SYDVKM. The CDR3 loop spans 14 amino acids. The V and J ends lost 3 bases and 0 bases respectively, with 6 bases between them. DNA for the CDR3: TGTGCCAGCAGTTTGAGGATCTCTGGAAACACCATATATTTT. Protein: CASSLRISGNTIYF. The full variable domain, its missing parts supplied by reference TRBV28 and TRBJ1-3, is DVKVTQSSRYLVKRTGEKVFLECVQDMDHENMFWYRQDPGLGLRLIYFSYDVKMKEKGDIPEGYSVSREKKERFSLILESASTNQTSMYLCASSLRISGNTIYFGEGSWLTVV.

This sequence joins TRBV10-3 and TRBJ2-6; D ambiguous. The CDR3 contains 17 residues. Trimming cost V 1 base and J 0 bases, with 10 bases left between them. Germline V CDR1 and CDR2: ENHRY, SYGVKD. CDR3 loop: CAISEYSPLSGANVLTF. The DNA of the CDR3 is TGTGCCATCAGTGAGTACAGCCCCCTCTCTGGGGCCAACGTCCTGACTTTC.

This chain joins TRBV7-3 and TRBJ1-3, with D hard to call. CDR3 length: 15 residues. Per the germline V gene, CDR1 is SGHTA and CDR2 is FQGTGA. V was trimmed by 0 bases and J by 0 bases, leaving 6 bases between them. The CDR3 sequence: CASSLTRDSGNTIYF. DNA for the CDR3: TGTGCCAGCAGCTTAACGAGGGACTCTGGAAACACCATATATTTT.

The chain combines TRBV6-5 with TRBJ1-2, with D uncertain. CDR3 size: 13 residues. The germline V gene encodes CDR1 MNHEY and CDR2 SVGAGI. V was pared by 8 bases and J by 6 bases, with 16 bases between. The CDR3 loop is CASLQAAGNGYTF. The CDR3 DNA is TGTGCCAGCCTCCAAGCGGCCGGGAATGGCTACACCTTC.

The CDR3 protein is CASSWIAESYEQYF. The CDR3 region has the DNA TGTGCCAGCAGTTGGATAGCGGAGTCCTACGAGCAGTACTTC. The V and J genes are TRBV28 and TRBJ2-7; TRBD2 is a possible D gene (6 bases). V lost 4 bases to trimming and J lost 1 base, with 11 bases between them. CDR1 and CDR2 from the germline V gene are MDHEN and SYDVKM. The CDR3 spans 14 residues.

The V call is TRBV5-4, the J call TRBJ1-2; D is unresolved. V was pared by 2 bases and J by 2 bases, with 7 bases between. This CDR3 has 13 amino acids. In germline, CDR1 is SGHNT, CDR2 YYREEE (reference sequence). The CDR3: CASSFGENYGYTF. DNA of the CDR3: TGTGCCAGCAGCTTTGGAGAGAACTATGGCTACACCTTC.

The V call is TRBV11-2, the J call TRBJ1-5; D gene ambiguous. CDR1 is SGHAT, CDR2 FQNNGV, per germline. V was cut by 0 bases and J by 7 bases, with 13 bases left in between. CDR3 size: 15 residues. CDR3 sequence: CASSLDATSRQPQHF. The CDR3 DNA is TGTGCCAGCAGCTTAGATGCGACATCACGACAGCCCCAGCATTTT.

A word on this clone: Other DNA sequences in this sample translate to the same CDR3. CDR3 sequence (DNA): TGTGCCAGCAGTTTTGGAGGGCTGAACACTGAAGCTTTCTTT. Its translation: CASSFGGLNTEAFF. The V gene is TRBV27, the J gene TRBJ1-1; D is undetermined. The V end lost 3 bases, the J end lost 0 bases, and 8 bases lay between the germline ends. The CDR3 is 14 amino acids. CDR1 is MNHEY and CDR2 is SMNVEV in the germline V gene (reference sequence).

The rearrangement links TRBV7-2 to TRBJ2-7; D may be TRBD1 (6 bases). V lost 3 bases and J lost 7, with 19 bases in between. Looked up from germline, CDR1 is SGHTA and CDR2 is FQGNSA. This CDR3 region has 15 residues. In DNA, the CDR3 is TGTGCCAGCAGCTTCATTCGGGACACCAACCGGGAGCAGTACTTC. Its protein is CASSFIRDTNREQYF.

J is TRBJ2-1 and V is TRBV6-5, with 7 bases aligning to TRBD2. The CDR3 covers 16 residues. The germline V gene encodes CDR1 MNHEY and CDR2 SVGAGI. With V trimmed by 0 bases and J by 6 bases, 8 bases remained unmatched. The CDR3 DNA reads TGTGCCAGCAGTTACTCATCCAGCGGGGTACGCAATGAGCAGTTCTTC. Its translation: CASSYSSSGVRNEQFF.

The chain couples TRBV7-3 to TRBJ2-5, with 10 bases aligning to TRBD1. Trimming took 5 bases from V and 5 from J; bases not matched to a gene: 8. This CDR3 has 15 amino acids. Germline-derived CDR1 and CDR2 are SGHTA and FQGTGA. In DNA, the CDR3 is TGTGCCAGCAGCCGCGGGACAGGGGTAGGGGAGACCCAGTACTTC. It translates to CASSRGTGVGETQYF. Looking up the rest from reference TRBV7-3 and TRBJ2-5 gives the full variable domain: GAGVSQTPSNKVTEKGKYVELRCDPISGHTALYWYRQSLGQGPEFLIYFQGTGAADDSGLPNDRFFAVRPEGSVSTLKIQRTERGDSAVYLCASSRGTGVGETQYFGPGTRLLVL.